One T cell receptor (beta chain) is described in this entry. The length of the CDR3 is 15 residues. Germline assignment: CDR1 LNHNV and CDR2 YYDKDF (reference sequence). This sample is drawn from a study of T cells expressing NK-cell markers. Using the 5' RACE reads, TCRdb records one entry per CDR3 protein without DNA. The sample has roughly 390,000 distinct CDR3 sequences, and its top ten clones hold approximately 12%. Sequencing was carried out using blood T cells: a sorted CD56 or NKG2C T cell subset, CD4+ or CD8+ T cells, or bulk PBMC T cells (not recorded which). This receptor was obtained from a woman in her forties or fifties in good health. This chain joins TRBV15 and TRBJ2-7; TCRdb designates TRBD2, a call that cannot be tested without DNA. CDR3 amino acids: CATSRVASGSHEQYF.